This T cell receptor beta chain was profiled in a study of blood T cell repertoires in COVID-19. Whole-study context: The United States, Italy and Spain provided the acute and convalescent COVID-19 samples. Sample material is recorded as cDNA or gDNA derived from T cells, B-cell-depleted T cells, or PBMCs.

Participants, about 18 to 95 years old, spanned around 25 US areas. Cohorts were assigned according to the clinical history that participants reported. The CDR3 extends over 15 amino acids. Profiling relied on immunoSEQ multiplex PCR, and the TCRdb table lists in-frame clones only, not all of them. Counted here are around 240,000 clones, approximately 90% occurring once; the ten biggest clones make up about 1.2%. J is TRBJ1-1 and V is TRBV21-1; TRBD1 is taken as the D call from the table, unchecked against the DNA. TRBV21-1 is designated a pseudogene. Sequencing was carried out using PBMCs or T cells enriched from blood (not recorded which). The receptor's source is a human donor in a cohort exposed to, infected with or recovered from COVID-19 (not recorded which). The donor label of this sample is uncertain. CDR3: CASSKGGQGGTEAFF. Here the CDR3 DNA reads TGTGCCAGCAGCAAAGGGGGACAGGGTGGGACTGAAGCTTTCTTT.